The clone carrying this TCR beta chain was detected many times. What it recognizes is unknown. The data originate from a study of regulatory T cells in long-lasting Graves disease. Time point reported: newly diagnosed GD, antithyroid drugs for less than 3 months. PBMCs provided the RNA from which the TCR library was made. The peripheral blood volume drawn was about 9 milliliters, and it was collected into EDTA tubes. Study results and caveats: Newly diagnosed Graves' patients exceeded persistent ones in TCR diversity.

To make TCR beta libraries, researchers used iRepertoire HTBI primers and Arm-PCR of CDR3 regions. TCRdb called the multiplex PCR reads again in MiXCR, with one record for every CDR3 protein. The table lists 550,000 or so distinct CDR3 sequences, around 13% of them singletons. Germline V gives CDR1 MNHEY, CDR2 SVGAGI. This CDR3 region has 13 residues. The germline V and J ends were trimmed by 4 bases and 5 bases, with 12 bases remaining between them. The same data also contributed to another study, on T cells in Graves' hyperthyroidism and ophthalmopathy.

The source of this sequence is a woman aged 25 to 39 with Graves disease. The specimen was peripheral blood mononuclear cells (PBMCs), collected at new diagnosis, from a patient treated with antithyroid drugs. V is TRBV6-5 and J is TRBJ2-7; D not resolved. The CDR3 loop reads CASSSTWADEQYF. The DNA of the CDR3 is TGTGCCAGCAGTTCGACTTGGGCAGACGAGCAGTACTTC.